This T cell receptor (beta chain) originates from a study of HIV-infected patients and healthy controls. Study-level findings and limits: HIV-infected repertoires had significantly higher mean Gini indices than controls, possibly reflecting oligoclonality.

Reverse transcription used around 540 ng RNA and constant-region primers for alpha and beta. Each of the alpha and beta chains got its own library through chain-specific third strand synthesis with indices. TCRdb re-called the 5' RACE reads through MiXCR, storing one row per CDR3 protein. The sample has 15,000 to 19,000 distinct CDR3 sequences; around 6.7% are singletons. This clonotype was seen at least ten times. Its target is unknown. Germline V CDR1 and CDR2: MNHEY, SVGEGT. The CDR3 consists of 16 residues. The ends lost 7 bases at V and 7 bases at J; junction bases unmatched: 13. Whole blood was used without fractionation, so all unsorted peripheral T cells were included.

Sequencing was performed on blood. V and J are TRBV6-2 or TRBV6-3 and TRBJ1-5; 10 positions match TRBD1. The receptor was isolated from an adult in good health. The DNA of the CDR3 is TGTGCCAGCACCTCCACCCCGGGACAGGGGTACCAGCCCCAGCATTTT. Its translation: CASTSTPGQGYQPQHF.